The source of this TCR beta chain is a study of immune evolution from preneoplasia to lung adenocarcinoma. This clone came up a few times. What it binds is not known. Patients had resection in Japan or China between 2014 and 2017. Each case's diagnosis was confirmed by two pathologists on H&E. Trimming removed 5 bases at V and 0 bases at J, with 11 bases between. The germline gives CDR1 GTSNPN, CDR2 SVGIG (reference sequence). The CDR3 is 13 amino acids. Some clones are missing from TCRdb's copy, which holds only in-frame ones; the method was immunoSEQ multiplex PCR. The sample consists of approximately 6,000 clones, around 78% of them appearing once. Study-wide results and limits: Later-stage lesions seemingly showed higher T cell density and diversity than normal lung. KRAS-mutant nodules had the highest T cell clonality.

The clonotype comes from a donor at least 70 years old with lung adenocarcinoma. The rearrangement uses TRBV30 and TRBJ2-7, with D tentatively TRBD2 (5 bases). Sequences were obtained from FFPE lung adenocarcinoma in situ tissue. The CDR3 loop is CAWSRAVSYEQYF. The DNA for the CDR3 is TGTGCCTGGTCCCGAGCGGTCTCCTACGAGCAGTACTTC.